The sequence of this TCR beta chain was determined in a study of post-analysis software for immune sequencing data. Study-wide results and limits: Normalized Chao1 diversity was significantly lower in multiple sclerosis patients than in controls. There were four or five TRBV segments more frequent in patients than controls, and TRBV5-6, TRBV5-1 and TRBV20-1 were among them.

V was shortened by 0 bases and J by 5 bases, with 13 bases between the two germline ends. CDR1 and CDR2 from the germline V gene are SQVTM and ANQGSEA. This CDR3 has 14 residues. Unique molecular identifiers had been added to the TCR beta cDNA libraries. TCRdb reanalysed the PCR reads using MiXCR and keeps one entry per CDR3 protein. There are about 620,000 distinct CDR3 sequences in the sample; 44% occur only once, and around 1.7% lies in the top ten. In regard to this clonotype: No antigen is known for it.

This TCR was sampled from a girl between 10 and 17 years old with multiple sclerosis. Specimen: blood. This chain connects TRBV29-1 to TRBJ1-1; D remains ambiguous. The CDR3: CSVEDLGRGTEAFF. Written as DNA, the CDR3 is TGCAGCGTTGAAGATCTGGGCAGAGGAACTGAAGCTTTCTTT.